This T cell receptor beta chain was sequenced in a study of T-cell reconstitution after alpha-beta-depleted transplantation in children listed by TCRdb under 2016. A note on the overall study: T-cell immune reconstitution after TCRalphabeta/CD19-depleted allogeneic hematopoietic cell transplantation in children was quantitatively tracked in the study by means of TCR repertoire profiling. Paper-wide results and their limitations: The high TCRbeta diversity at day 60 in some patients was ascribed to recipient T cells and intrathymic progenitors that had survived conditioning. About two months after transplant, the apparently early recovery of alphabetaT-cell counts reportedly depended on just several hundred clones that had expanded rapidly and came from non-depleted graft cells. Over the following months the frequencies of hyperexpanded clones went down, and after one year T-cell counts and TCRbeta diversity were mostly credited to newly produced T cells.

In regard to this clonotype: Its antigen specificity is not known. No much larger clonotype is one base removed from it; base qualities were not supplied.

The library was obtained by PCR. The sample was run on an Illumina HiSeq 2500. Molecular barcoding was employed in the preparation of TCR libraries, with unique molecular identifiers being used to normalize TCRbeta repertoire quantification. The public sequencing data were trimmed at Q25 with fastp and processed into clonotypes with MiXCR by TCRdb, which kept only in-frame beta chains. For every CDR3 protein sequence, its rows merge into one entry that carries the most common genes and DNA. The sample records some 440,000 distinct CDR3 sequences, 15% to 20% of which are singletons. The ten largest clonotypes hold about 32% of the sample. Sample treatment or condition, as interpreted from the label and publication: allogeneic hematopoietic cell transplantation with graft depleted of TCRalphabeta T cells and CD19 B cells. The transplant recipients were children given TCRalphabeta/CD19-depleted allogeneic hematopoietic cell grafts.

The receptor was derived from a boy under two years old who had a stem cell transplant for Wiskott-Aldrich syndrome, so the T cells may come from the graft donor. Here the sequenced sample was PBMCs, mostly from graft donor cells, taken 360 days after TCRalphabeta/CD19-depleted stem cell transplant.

CDR3 protein: CATSDFTSGSHEQYF. The nucleotides are TGTGCCACCAGTGATTTTACTAGCGGGAGCCACGAGCAGTACTTC. The chain joins TRBV24-1 to TRBJ2-7; the central 11 bases match TRBD2. In the germline V gene, CDR1 corresponds to KGHDR and CDR2 to SFDVKD. V is cut back by 1 base and J by 5 bases, with 3 bases in the junction unmatched. Including cysteine and phenylalanine, the CDR3 has 15 amino acids. The kept DNA is CDR3 alone, 45 bases in frame from the first base.